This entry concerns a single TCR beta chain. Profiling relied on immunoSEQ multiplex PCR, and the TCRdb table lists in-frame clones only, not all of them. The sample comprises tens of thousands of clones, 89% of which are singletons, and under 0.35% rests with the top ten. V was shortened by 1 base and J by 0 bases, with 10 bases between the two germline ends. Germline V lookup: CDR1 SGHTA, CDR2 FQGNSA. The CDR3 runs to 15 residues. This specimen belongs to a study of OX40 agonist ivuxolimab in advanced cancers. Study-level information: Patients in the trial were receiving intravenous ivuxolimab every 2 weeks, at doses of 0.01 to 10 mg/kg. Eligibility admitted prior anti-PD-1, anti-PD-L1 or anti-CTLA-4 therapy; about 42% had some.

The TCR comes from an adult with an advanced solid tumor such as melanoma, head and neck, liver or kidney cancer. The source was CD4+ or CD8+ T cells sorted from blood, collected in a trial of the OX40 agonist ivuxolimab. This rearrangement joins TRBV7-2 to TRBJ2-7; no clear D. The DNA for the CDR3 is TGTGCCAGCAGCTTAGACCCGGTGAGCTCCTACGAGCAGTACTTC. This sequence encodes CASSLDPVSSYEQYF.